This T cell receptor (beta chain) appears in the sequencing data of a study of multiple sclerosis patients with progressive multifocal leukoencephalopathy. The time point is: time of PML onset. Libraries were prepared by immunoSEQ multiplex PCR; TCRdb keeps only in-frame clonotypes and omits some of them. This sample has roughly 28,000 clones, with approximately 89% found just once. The sequence was collected from a woman aged 25 to 45 with progressive multifocal leukoencephalopathy. The sequencing here drew on PBMCs, taken from a patient treated with natalizumab.

The CDR3, as DNA: TGTGCCAGCAGCTTCGGTCCTGGGCTTTATAGCAATCAGCCCCAGCATTTT. Protein product: CASSFGPGLYSNQPQHF. This chain uses TRBV5-8 with TRBJ1-5; D unclear. Germline assignment: CDR1 SGHTS and CDR2 YDEGEE. Trimming took off 2 bases at V and 0 bases at J, with 15 bases between the two ends. The CDR3 extends over 17 amino acids.